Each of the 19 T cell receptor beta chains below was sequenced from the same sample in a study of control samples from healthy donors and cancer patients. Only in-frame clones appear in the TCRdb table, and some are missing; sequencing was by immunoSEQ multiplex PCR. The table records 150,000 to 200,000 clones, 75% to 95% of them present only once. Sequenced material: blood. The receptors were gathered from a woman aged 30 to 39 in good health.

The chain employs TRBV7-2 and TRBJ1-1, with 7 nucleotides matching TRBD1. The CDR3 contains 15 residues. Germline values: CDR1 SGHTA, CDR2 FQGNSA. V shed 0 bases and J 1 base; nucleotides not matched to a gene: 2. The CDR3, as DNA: TGTGCCAGCAGCTTAGCCCGGACAGGGAACACTGAAGCTTTCTTT. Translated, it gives CASSLARTGNTEAFF.

Here the CDR3 reads CASTFSGRARNEQFF. The CDR3 coding sequence is TGTGCCAGCACCTTTAGCGGGAGGGCCAGGAATGAGCAGTTCTTC. This rearrangement joins TRBV27 to TRBJ2-1; the match to TRBD2 covers 11 bases. Germline CDR1 is MNHEY and CDR2 is SMNVEV (reference sequence). V was clipped by 7 bases and J by 7 bases; unmatched bases: 9. The CDR3 covers 15 residues.

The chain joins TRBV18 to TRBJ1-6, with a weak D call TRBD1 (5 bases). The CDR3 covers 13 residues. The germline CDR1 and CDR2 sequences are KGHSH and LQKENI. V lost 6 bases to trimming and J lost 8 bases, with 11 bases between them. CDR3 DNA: TGTGCCAGCTCGGGGGATCGGGATTCACCCCTCCACTTT. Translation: CASSGDRDSPLHF. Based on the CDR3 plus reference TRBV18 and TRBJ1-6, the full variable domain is NAGVMQNPRHLVRRRGQEARLRCSPMKGHSHVYWYRQLPEEGLKFMVYLQKENIIDESGMPKERFSAEFPKEGPSILRIQQVVRGDSAAYFCASSGDRDSPLHFGNGTRLTVT.

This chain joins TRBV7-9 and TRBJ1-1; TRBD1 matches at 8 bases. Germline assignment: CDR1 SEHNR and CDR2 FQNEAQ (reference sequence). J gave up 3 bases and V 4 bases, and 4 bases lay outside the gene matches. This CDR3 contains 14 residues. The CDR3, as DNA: TGTGCCAGCAGCTCGCAGGGGGCGGACACTGAAGCTTTCTTT. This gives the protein CASSSQGADTEAFF.

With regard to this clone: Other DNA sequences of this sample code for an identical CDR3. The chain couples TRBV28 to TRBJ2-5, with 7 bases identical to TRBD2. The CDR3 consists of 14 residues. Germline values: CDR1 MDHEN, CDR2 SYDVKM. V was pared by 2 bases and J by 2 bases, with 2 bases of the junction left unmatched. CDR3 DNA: TGTGCCAGCAGTTTAGGGGGAGGGCAAGAGACCCAGTACTTC. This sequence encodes CASSLGGGQETQYF.

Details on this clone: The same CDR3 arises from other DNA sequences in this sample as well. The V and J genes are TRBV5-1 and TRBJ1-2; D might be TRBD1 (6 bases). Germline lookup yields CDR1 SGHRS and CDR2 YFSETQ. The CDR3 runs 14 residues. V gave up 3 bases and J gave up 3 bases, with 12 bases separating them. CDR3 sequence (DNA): TGCGCCAGCAGCTCTAAACAGGGCGACTATGGCTACACCTTC. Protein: CASSSKQGDYGYTF.

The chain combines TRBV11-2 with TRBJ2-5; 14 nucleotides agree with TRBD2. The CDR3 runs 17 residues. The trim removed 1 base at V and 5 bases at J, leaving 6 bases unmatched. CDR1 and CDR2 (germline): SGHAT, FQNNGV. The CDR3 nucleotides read TGTGCCAGCAGCTTAGGACTAGCGGGGGGGCCGCGGGAGACCCAGTACTTC. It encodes CASSLGLAGGPRETQYF.

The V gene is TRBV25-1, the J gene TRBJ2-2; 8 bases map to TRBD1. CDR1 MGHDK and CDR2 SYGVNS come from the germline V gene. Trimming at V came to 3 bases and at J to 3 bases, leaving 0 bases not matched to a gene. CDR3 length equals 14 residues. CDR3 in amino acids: CASSDRGHTGELFF. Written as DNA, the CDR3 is TGTGCCAGCAGTGACAGGGGGCACACCGGGGAGCTGTTTTTT.

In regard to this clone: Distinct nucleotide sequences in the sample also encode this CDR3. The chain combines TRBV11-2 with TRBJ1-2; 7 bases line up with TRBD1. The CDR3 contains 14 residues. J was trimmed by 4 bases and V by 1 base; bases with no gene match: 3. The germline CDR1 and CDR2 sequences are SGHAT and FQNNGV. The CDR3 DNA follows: TGTGCCAGCAGCTTAGTCCAGGGGGGCTATGGCTACACCTTC. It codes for CASSLVQGGYGYTF. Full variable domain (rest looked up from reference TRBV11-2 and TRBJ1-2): EAGVAQSPRYKIIEKRQSVAFWCNPISGHATLYWYQQILGQGPKLLIQFQNNGVVDDSQLPKDRFSAERLKGVDSTLKIQPAKLEDSAVYLCASSLVQGGYGYTFGSGTRLTVV.

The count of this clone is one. This CDR3 is CASSPSLGGTIYF. In DNA form, the CDR3 reads TGTGCCAGCTCACCGTCCCTTGGGGGGACCATATATTTT. The chain joins TRBV18 to TRBJ1-3; TRBD1 is a possible D gene (5 bases). Germline V CDR1 and CDR2: KGHSH, LQKENI. V was trimmed by 3 bases and J by 10 bases, leaving 13 bases between them. The CDR3 sequence is 13 residues long.

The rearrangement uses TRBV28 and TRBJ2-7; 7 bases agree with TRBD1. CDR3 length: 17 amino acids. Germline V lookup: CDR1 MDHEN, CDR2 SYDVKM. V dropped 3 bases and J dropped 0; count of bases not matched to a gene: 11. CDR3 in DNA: TGTGCCAGCAGTTTCCCACAGGGGCTAGGGGTCTCCTACGAGCAGTACTTC. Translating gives CASSFPQGLGVSYEQYF. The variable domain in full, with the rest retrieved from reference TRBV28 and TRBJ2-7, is DVKVTQSSRYLVKRTGEKVFLECVQDMDHENMFWYRQDPGLGLRLIYFSYDVKMKEKGDIPEGYSVSREKKERFSLILESASTNQTSMYLCASSFPQGLGVSYEQYFGPGTRLTVT.

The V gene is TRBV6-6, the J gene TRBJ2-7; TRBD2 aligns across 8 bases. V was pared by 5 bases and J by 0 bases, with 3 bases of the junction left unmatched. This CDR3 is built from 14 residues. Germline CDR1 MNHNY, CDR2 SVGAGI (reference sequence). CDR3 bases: TGTGCCAGCAGTCGGGGGACTAGCTCCTACGAGCAGTACTTC. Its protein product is CASSRGTSSYEQYF.

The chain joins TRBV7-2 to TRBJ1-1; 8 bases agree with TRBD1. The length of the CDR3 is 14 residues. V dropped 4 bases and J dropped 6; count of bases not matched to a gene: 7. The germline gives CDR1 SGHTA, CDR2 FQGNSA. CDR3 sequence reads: CASSSQGVWAEAFF. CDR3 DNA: TGTGCCAGCAGCTCACAGGGGGTATGGGCTGAAGCTTTCTTT.

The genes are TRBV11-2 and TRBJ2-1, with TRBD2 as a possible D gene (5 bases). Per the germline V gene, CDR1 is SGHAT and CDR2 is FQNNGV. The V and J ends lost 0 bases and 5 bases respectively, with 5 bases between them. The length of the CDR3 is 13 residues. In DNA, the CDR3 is TGTGCCAGCAGCTTAGACGGGGACAATGAGCAGTTCTTC. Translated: CASSLDGDNEQFF.

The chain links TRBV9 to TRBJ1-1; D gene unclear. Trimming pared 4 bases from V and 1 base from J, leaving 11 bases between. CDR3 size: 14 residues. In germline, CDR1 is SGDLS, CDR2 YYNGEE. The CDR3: CASSPKTGNTEAFF. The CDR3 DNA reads TGTGCCAGCAGCCCTAAGACTGGGAACACTGAAGCTTTCTTT.

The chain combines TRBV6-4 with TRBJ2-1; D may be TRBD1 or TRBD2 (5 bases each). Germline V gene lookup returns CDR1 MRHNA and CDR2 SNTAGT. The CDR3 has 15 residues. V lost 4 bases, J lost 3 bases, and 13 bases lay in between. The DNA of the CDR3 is TGTGCCAGCAGTGCTCTGGGGGAGAACTACAATGAGCAGTTCTTC. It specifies CASSALGENYNEQFF.

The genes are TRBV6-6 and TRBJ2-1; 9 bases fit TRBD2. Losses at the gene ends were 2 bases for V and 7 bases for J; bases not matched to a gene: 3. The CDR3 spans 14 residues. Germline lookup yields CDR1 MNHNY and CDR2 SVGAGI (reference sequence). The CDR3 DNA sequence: TGTGCCAGCAGTTACGCTAGCGGGACGAATGAGCAGTTCTTC. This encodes CASSYASGTNEQFF.

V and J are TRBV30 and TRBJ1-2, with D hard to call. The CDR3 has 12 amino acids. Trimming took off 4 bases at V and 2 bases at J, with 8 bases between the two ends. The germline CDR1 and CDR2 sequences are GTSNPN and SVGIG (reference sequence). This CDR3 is CAWNQDNYGYTF. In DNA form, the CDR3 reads TGTGCCTGGAACCAGGACAACTATGGCTACACCTTC. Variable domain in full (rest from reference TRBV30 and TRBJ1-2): SQTIHQWPATLVQPVGSPLSLECTVEGTSNPNLYWYRQAAGRGLQLLFYSVGIGQISSEVPQNLSASRPQDRQFILSSKKLLLSDSGFYLCAWNQDNYGYTFGSGTRLTVV.

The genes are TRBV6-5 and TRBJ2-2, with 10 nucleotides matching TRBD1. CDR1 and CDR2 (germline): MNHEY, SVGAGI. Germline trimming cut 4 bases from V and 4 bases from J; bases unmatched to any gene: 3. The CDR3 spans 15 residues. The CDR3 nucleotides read TGTGCCAGCAGTTCCCGGGACAGGGGCACCGGGGAGCTGTTTTTT. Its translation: CASSSRDRGTGELFF.